This entry describes one T cell receptor beta chain. Its target is unknown. The sample comes from a study of T cells after yellow fever vaccination. Looking at the study overall: For low cell numbers, libraries were made with SMART-Seq v4 Ultra Low Input.

Generation of TCR cDNA used 5'RACE template switching (which added a universal primer site and UMIs). TCRdb redid the calling of the 5' RACE reads with MiXCR, one entry per CDR3 protein. The top ten clones hold roughly 3% of a sample with some 200,000 distinct CDR3 sequences, 3.2% of them seen once. Whole-study results and caveats: Most primary-vaccination clones reappeared after the booster (about 97% CD4, 85% to 90% CD8). Just a small share of clonotypes turned up in the CD4 compartment as well as the CD8 compartment.

This sequence was found in a man in his late teens or twenties who received the YFV17D yellow fever vaccine. The input for sequencing was CD4+ T cells sorted from PBMCs, taken 10 days after the yellow fever booster vaccination.

The CDR3, as DNA: TGTGCCAGCAGCTACCCGTCCCGGGGCCTTACTAGCACAGATACGCAGTATTTT. Its translation is CASSYPSRGLTSTDTQYF. This chain links TRBV28 with TRBJ2-3, with D perhaps matching TRBD1 or TRBD2 (5 bases each). Germline CDR1 and CDR2: MDHEN and SYDVKM. V lost 6 bases and J 0 bases, leaving 22 bases between the germline ends. This CDR3 has 18 amino acids.